These T cell receptor beta chains were read from a single sample in a study of T cells after yellow fever vaccination. TCRdb analysed the 5' RACE reads with MiXCR anew, one entry per CDR3 protein. This sample yields some 400,000 distinct CDR3 sequences, of which over 15% are seen a single time; over 15% belongs to the top ten. This specimen was PBMCs, taken before the yellow fever booster vaccination. These receptors were taken from a man younger than 35 who received the YFV17D yellow fever vaccine. CDR3s include the opening cysteine and the closing phenylalanine or tryptophan. The D gene is left open where the match is weak. The size field is filled for only some rows; it gives once, few, many or a size class.

j_call cdr3_length d_call v_call clone_size cdr3_nt cdr3_aa
TRBJ1-2 12 NA TRBV20-1 NA TGCAGTGCTCGGACGGATAACTATGGCTACACCTTC CSARTDNYGYTF
TRBJ2-5 13 NA TRBV15 many TGTGCCACCAGCATGGACCAGGGGGAGACCCAGTACTTC CATSMDQGETQYF
TRBJ1-6 14 NA TRBV5-1 NA TGCGCCAGCAGCTTGTCGTTAGGGAATTCACCCCTCCACTTT CASSLSLGNSPLHF
TRBJ1-3 16 NA TRBV7-9 few TGTGCCAGCAGTTCTCCGGGACCGGGCTCTGGAAACACCATATATTTT CASSSPGPGSGNTIYF
TRBJ2-5 15 NA TRBV9 NA TGTGCCAGCAGCGTAAGCCCCCAGACTGAGAAGACCCAGTACTTC CASSVSPQTEKTQYF
TRBJ2-3 11 NA TRBV20-1 few TGCAGTGCGTCCTCAGCAGATACGCAGTATTTT CSASSADTQYF
TRBJ2-2 15 TRBD2 TRBV4-1 NA TGCGCCAGCAGCCCCCGACTAGCGGGGGCCTGGGAGCTGTTTTTT CASSPRLAGAWELFF
TRBJ1-2 14 NA TRBV4-1 NA TGCGCCAGCAGCGGCAGAGTATGGGGAGACGGCTACACCTTC CASSGRVWGDGYTF
TRBJ2-1 15 NA TRBV5-1 few TGCGCCAGCAGCCTAGGGCCCGGCGGGTGGAATGAGCAGTTCTTC CASSLGPGGWNEQFF
TRBJ2-2 15 TRBD2 TRBV5-1 NA TGCGCCAGCAGCTTGCTCCGGGAGGGAACCGGGGAGCTGTTTTTT CASSLLREGTGELFF